This TCR beta chain was obtained from a study of cytomegalovirus exposure and HLA in healthy donors. In regard to this clone: What it recognizes is unknown.

Overall study findings and caveats: The classifier reportedly diagnosed cytomegalovirus status with high specificity and sensitivity.

With 60 Vbeta and 13 Jbeta primers, the PCR was carried out. Data came from immunoSEQ multiplex PCR; TCRdb stores just in-frame clones and leaves some out. The sample has about 150,000 clones; 60% to 70% are singletons. This CDR3 is 14 amino acids long. Germline V gene data show CDR1 as SGHTA and CDR2 as FQGNSA. Losses at the gene ends were 4 bases for V and 5 bases for J; bases not matched to a gene: 6. This clonotype originated in a woman aged 60-70 years in good health and CMV-seropositive. This chain uses TRBV7-2 with TRBJ2-5; TRBD1 aligns across 8 bases. The sequenced sample consisted of PBMCs. The CDR3 DNA reads TGTGCCAGCAGCTCCCGACAGGGGTCGGAGACCCAGTACTTC. Amino acid sequence: CASSSRQGSETQYF. Together with reference TRBV7-2 and TRBJ2-5, the CDR3 gives the full variable domain: GAGVSQSPSNKVTEKGKDVELRCDPISGHTALYWYRQSLGQGLEFLIYFQGNSAPDKSGLPSDRFSAERTGGSVSTLTIQRTQQEDSAVYLCASSSRQGSETQYFGPGTRLLVL.